Listed here are 20 T cell receptor beta chains from one sample, sequenced in a study of T cells expressing NK-cell markers. TCRdb derives one entry per CDR3 protein from the 5' RACE reads, leaving out DNA. The table lists roughly 420,000 distinct CDR3 sequences, with more than 7% in the top ten. Sequenced material: blood T cells: a sorted CD56 or NKG2C T cell subset, CD4+ or CD8+ T cells, or bulk PBMC T cells (not recorded which). The receptors were sampled from a woman between 18 and 75 years old in good health.

The J gene is TRBJ2-3, the V gene TRBV11-2; TCRdb picks TRBD1, but there is no DNA to check that call. This CDR3 has 15 residues. Per the germline V gene, CDR1 is SGHAT and CDR2 is FQNNGV. CDR3: CASSDRTGGPDTQYF.

V gene TRBV7-6 combines with J gene TRBJ1-1. Germline assignment: CDR1 SGHVS and CDR2 FNYEAQ. The CDR3 contains 13 residues. The CDR3 spells CASSLMQNTEAFF.

The chain is built from TRBV5-1 and TRBJ2-5; TCRdb indicates TRBD1, and absent DNA this call remains unverified. This CDR3 has 13 amino acids. CDR1 and CDR2 from the germline V gene are SGHRS and YFSETQ. CDR3 protein: CASSEQGMETQYF.

This CDR3 reads CASTSLGETQYF. The rearrangement links TRBV6-5 to TRBJ2-5. The CDR3 totals 12 residues. The germline gives CDR1 MNHEY, CDR2 SVGAGI.

The rearrangement links TRBV28 to TRBJ2-3; no DNA is available, so the TRBD2 call from TCRdb remains unchecked. CDR1 is MDHEN and CDR2 is SYDVKM in the germline V gene. The CDR3 totals 17 residues. The CDR3: CASSSRTSGIRPDTQYF.

J is TRBJ1-4 and V is TRBV12-5; the D call from TCRdb, TRBD1, cannot be confirmed without DNA. The germline CDR1 and CDR2 sequences are LGHNT and FRNRAP. The CDR3 is 15 residues long. The chain's CDR3 is CASGSGRGLHEKLFF.

The V gene is TRBV7-2, the J gene TRBJ1-6; the D gene TCRdb calls, TRBD1, cannot be checked with no DNA. CDR3 length equals 15 residues. Germline V gives CDR1 SGHTA, CDR2 FQGNSA. The CDR3 protein is CASSPKQGAPSPLHF.

The chain combines TRBV5-1 with TRBJ2-7; TCRdb's D call, TRBD1, is unchecked because there is no DNA. The germline V gene encodes CDR1 SGHRS and CDR2 YFSETQ. The CDR3 runs to 15 residues. Here the CDR3 reads CASSADRDSAYEQYF. Using reference TRBV5-1 and TRBJ2-7 for the parts outside the CDR3, the full variable domain is KAGVTQTPRYLIKTRGQQVTLSCSPISGHRSVSWYQQTPGQGLQFLFEYFSETQRNKGNFPGRFSGRQFSNSRSEMNVSTLELGDSALYLCASSADRDSAYEQYFGPGTRLTVT.

The gene calls are TRBV6-1 and TRBJ2-3. This CDR3 comprises 15 residues. Germline CDR1 reads MNHNS; CDR2 reads SASEGT. The CDR3: CASRDDPSSTDTQYF.

Here the CDR3 reads CSAPSRQRNTEAFF. The chain carries TRBV20-1 and TRBJ1-1. From germline, CDR1 is DFQATT and CDR2 SNEGSKA (reference sequence). CDR3 size: 14 residues.

The CDR3 is CASEGGARNSPLHF. The V gene is TRBV28, the J gene TRBJ1-6; TCRdb proposes TRBD1, but this gene call is untestable without DNA. CDR1 and CDR2 (germline): MDHEN, SYDVKM. This CDR3 is built from 14 residues.

The V gene is TRBV29-1, the J gene TRBJ2-2; TCRdb's D call, TRBD2, is unchecked because there is no DNA. The CDR3 runs to 15 residues. Germline values: CDR1 SQVTM, CDR2 ANQGSEA. Here the CDR3 reads CSVEDAGVNTGELFF.

The chain couples TRBV27 to TRBJ2-3; no DNA is available, so the TRBD1 call from TCRdb remains unchecked. Per the germline V gene, CDR1 is MNHEY and CDR2 is SMNVEV (reference sequence). This CDR3 region has 15 residues. The CDR3 loop reads CASSLWGGPTDTQYF.

The rearrangement joins TRBV12-3 or TRBV12-4 to TRBJ2-5; TCRdb returns TRBD1, unconfirmable since there is no DNA. The CDR3 consists of 14 residues. CDR3 protein: CASSLQGAEETQYF.

The J gene is TRBJ2-3, the V gene TRBV27. The CDR3 length is 15 residues. CDR1 and CDR2 (germline): MNHEY, SMNVEV (reference sequence). This CDR3 reads CASSLSGAGTDTQYF.

This chain links TRBV7-2 with TRBJ2-7; no DNA is available, so the TRBD1 call from TCRdb remains unchecked. This CDR3 region has 14 residues. Germline values: CDR1 SGHTA, CDR2 FQGNSA. The CDR3 spells CASSFGQGLYEQYF.

The chain uses TRBV20-1 and TRBJ2-1; TCRdb's D call, TRBD2, is unchecked because there is no DNA. Germline CDR1 DFQATT, CDR2 SNEGSKA (reference sequence). CDR3 length: 15 amino acids. Here the CDR3 reads CSARDPEGPYNEQFF.

CDR3 amino acids: CASSLVGGAGRYEQYF. This rearrangement joins TRBV5-4 to TRBJ2-7; as DNA is missing, the TRBD1 call by TCRdb cannot be tested. CDR1 and CDR2 from the germline V gene are SGHNT and YYREEE (reference sequence). This CDR3 region has 16 residues.

The rearrangement uses TRBV12-3 or TRBV12-4 and TRBJ2-3; the D call from TCRdb, TRBD2, cannot be confirmed without DNA. The length of the CDR3 is 18 residues. The CDR3: CASSFSPSGALSTDTQYF.

This sequence joins TRBV18 and TRBJ1-6; the TCRdb call, TRBD1, lacks DNA for checking. This CDR3 comprises 16 residues. In germline, CDR1 is KGHSH, CDR2 LQKENI. Here the CDR3 reads CASSRTESSYNSPLHF.